The clone carrying this T cell receptor (beta chain) showed up just a few times. Its antigen is unidentified. Full-length variable regions came from constant-region reverse primers plus semi-nested Nested Universal Primer A PCR. TCRdb re-derived calls from the 5' RACE reads in MiXCR, one entry per CDR3 protein. In the table there are roughly 58,000 distinct CDR3 sequences, roughly 20% of which are singletons. CDR3 length equals 15 residues. The V and J ends lost 3 bases and 0 bases, in that order; junction bases with no gene match: 4. Germline loops: CDR1 SGHKS, CDR2 YYEKEE (reference sequence). The study's findings and limits: Tumor Tregs overlapped most with tumor, then blood, naive CD4+ cells.

The sorted Tregs were CD4+CD25+CD127-/low cells. The TCR was taken from a female donor with breast cancer. The chain is built from TRBV5-5 and TRBJ2-7; 9 nucleotides align to TRBD2. Sequences were obtained from tumor-infiltrating Tregs sorted from the breast tumor. CDR3 DNA: TGTGCCAGCAGCTCTCTAGCGGGGCTCTCCTACGAGCAGTACTTC. Translation: CASSSLAGLSYEQYF. Full variable domain (outside the CDR3, taken from reference TRBV5-5 and TRBJ2-7): DAGVTQSPTHLIKTRGQQVTLRCSPISGHKSVSWYQQVLGQGPQFIFQYYEKEERGRGNFPDRFSARQFPNYSSELNVNALLLGDSALYLCASSSLAGLSYEQYFGPGTRLTVT.